This T cell receptor beta chain was sequenced for a study of cytomegalovirus exposure and HLA in healthy donors. Study-level findings and limits: Later work found most CMV-associated TCR beta chains apparently HLA-restricted.

This clone has more than one count but fewer than ten. Its antigen is undetermined. Both 60 Vbeta primers and 13 Jbeta primers went into the PCR. The table came from immunoSEQ multiplex PCR; TCRdb's copy has only in-frame clones and leaves some out. The sample has roughly 180,000 clones, roughly 83% seen once. Sequenced sample: PBMCs. The TCR sequence derives from a man aged 25 to 40 in good health and CMV-seronegative.

The CDR3 is CASSYSRSLYTDTQYF. CDR3 sequence (DNA): TGTGCCAGCAGTTACTCGAGGTCCCTCTACACAGATACGCAGTATTTT. This rearrangement joins TRBV6-5 to TRBJ2-3; D remains unclear. The CDR3 spans 16 residues. Per the germline V gene, CDR1 is MNHEY and CDR2 is SVGAGI. V was cut by 0 bases and J by 2 bases, with 12 bases left in between.